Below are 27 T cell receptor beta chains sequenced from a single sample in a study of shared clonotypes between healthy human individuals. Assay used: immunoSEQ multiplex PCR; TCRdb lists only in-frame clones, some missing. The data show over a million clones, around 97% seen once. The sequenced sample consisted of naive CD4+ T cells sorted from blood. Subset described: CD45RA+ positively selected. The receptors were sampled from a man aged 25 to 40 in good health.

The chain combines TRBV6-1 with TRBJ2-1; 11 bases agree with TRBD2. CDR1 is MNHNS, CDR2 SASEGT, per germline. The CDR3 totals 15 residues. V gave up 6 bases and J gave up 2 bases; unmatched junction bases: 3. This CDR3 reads CASSVLAGAYNEQFF. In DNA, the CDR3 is TGTGCCAGCAGCGTACTAGCGGGAGCCTACAATGAGCAGTTCTTC.

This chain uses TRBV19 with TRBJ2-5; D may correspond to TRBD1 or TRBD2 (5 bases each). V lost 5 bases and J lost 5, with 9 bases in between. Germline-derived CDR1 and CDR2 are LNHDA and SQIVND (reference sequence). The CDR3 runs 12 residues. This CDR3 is CASSGWGETQYF. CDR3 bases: TGTGCCAGTAGTGGCTGGGGGGAGACCCAGTACTTC.

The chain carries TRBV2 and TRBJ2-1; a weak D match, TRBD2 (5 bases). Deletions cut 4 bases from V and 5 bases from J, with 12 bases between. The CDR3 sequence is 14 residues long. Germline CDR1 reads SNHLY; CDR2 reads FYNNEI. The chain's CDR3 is CASSGVSGDNEQFF. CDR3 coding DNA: TGTGCCAGCAGTGGTGTATCCGGGGACAATGAGCAGTTCTTC.

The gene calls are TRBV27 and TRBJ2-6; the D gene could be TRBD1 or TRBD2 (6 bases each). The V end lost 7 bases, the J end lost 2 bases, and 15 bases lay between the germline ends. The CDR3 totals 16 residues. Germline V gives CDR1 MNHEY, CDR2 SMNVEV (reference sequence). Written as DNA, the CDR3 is TGTGCCAGCAAGCCGGGGGCTTTTGCTGGGGCCAACGTCCTGACTTTC. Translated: CASKPGAFAGANVLTF.

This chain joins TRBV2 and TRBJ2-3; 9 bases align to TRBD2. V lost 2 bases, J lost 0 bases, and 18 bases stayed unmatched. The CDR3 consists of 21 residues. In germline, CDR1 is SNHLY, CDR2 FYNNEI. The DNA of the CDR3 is TGTGCCAGCAGTGAAACGAGCCTAGCGGGAAGGCACACAGCTAGCACAGATACGCAGTATTTT. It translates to CASSETSLAGRHTASTDTQYF.

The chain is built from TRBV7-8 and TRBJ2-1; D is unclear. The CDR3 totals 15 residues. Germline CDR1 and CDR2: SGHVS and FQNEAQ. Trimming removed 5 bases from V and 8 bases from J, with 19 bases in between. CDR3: CASSQAFGESDEQFF. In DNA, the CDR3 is TGTGCCAGCAGCCAAGCGTTTGGTGAATCCGATGAGCAGTTCTTC.

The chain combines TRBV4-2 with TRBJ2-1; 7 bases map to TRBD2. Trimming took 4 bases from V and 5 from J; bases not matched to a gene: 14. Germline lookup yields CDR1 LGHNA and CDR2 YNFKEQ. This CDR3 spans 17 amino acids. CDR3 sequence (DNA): TGTGCCAGCAGCCGGGAACTAGCGTCAATAGGGAACAATGAGCAGTTCTTC. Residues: CASSRELASIGNNEQFF.

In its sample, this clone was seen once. In DNA, the CDR3 is TGCGCCAGCAGCGTTCTCGACACGACCGGGGAGCTGTTTTTT. It translates to CASSVLDTTGELFF. The V call is TRBV5-1, the J call TRBJ2-2; no clear D gene. This CDR3 spans 14 amino acids. The ends were cut back, 4 bases at V and 5 bases at J, with 12 bases in the middle. Germline V gene lookup returns CDR1 SGHRS and CDR2 YFSETQ.

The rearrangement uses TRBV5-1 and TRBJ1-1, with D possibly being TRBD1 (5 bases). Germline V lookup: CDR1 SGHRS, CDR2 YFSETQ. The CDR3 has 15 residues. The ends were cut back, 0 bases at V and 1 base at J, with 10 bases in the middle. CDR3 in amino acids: CASSLGREANTEAFF. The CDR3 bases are TGCGCCAGCAGCTTGGGCAGGGAAGCGAACACTGAAGCTTTCTTT. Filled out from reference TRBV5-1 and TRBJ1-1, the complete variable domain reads KAGVTQTPRYLIKTRGQQVTLSCSPISGHRSVSWYQQTPGQGLQFLFEYFSETQRNKGNFPGRFSGRQFSNSRSEMNVSTLELGDSALYLCASSLGREANTEAFFGQGTRLTVV.

CDR3 nucleotides: TGTGCCAGCAGCTTGCTACTAGCGAGATACGAGCAGTACTTC. It translates to CASSLLLARYEQYF. This chain joins TRBV5-6 and TRBJ2-7, with 7 bases matching TRBD2. Germline assignment: CDR1 SGHDT and CDR2 YYEEEE. After removal of 1 base from V and 4 bases from J, the junction contained 5 bases not matched to a gene. This CDR3 has 14 amino acids.

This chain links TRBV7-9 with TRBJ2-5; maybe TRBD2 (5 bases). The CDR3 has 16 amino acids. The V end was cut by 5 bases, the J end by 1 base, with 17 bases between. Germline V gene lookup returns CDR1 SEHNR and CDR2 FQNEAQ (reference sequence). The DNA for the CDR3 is TGTGCCAGCAGCCCCTGGACTGGGGTGAGCCAAGAGACCCAGTACTTC. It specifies CASSPWTGVSQETQYF.

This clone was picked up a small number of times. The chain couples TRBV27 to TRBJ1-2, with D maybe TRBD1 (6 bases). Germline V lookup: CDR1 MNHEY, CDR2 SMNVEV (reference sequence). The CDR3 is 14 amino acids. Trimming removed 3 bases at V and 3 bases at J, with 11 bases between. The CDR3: CASSFARGYYGYTF. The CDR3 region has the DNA TGTGCCAGCAGTTTCGCCAGGGGTTACTATGGCTACACCTTC.

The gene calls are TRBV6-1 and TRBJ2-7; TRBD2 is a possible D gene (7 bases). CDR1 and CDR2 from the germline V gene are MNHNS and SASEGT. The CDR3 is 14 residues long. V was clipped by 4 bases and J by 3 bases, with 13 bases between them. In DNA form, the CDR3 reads TGTGCCAGCAGTGTCCGGGGGGCTGTCTACGAGCAGTACTTC. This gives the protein CASSVRGAVYEQYF.

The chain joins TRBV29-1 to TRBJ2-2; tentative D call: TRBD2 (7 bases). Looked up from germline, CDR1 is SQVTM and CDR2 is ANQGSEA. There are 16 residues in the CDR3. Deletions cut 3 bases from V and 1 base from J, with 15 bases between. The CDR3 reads CSVDLGGRENTGELFF. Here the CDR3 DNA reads TGCAGCGTTGATTTAGGGGGGAGGGAGAACACCGGGGAGCTGTTTTTT.

CDR3 residues: CASAVEVGADTQYF. As DNA, the CDR3 is TGTGCCAGCGCGGTGGAGGTTGGTGCAGATACGCAGTATTTT. The chain uses TRBV2 and TRBJ2-3; maybe TRBD2 (5 bases). CDR1 and CDR2 (germline): SNHLY, FYNNEI. CDR3 length: 14 residues. Trimming left V 8 bases short and J 4 bases short, with 16 bases between.

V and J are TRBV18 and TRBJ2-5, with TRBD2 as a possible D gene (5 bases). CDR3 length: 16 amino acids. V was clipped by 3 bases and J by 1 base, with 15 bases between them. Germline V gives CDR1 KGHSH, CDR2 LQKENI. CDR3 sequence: CASSPIVEGFQETQYF. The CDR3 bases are TGTGCCAGCTCACCGATTGTCGAGGGTTTCCAAGAGACCCAGTACTTC.

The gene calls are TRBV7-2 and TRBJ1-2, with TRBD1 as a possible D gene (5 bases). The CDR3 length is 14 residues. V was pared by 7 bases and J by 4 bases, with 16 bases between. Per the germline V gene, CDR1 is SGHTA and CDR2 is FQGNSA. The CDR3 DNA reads TGTGCCAGCATAACGACTGGGGCACTCTATGGCTACACCTTC. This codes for CASITTGALYGYTF.

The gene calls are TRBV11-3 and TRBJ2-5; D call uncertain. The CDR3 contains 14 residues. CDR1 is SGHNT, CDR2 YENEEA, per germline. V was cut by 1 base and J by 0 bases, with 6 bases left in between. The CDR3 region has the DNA TGTGCCAGCAGCTTAGCAGGAAACCAAGAGACCCAGTACTTC. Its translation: CASSLAGNQETQYF.

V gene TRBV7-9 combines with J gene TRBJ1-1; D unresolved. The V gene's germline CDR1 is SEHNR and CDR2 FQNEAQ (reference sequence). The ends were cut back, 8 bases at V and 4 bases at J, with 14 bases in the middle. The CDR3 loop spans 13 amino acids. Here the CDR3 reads CASLRNSGTEAFF. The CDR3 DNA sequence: TGTGCCAGCCTAAGAAACTCGGGCACTGAAGCTTTCTTT.

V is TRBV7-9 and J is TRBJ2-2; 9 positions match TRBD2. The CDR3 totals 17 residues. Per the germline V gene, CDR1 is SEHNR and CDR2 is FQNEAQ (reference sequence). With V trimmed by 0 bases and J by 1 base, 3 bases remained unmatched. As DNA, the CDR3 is TGTGCCAGCAGCTTAGCGCTTAGCGGGAGGAACACCGGGGAGCTGTTTTTT. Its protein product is CASSLALSGRNTGELFF.

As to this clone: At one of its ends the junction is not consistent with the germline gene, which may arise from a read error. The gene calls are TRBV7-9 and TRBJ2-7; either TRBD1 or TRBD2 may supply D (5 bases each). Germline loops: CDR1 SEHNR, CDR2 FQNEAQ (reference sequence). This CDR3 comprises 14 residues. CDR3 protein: CASSVAGASYEQYF. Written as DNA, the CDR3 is TGTGCCAGCAGCGTAGCCGGGGCCTCCTACGAGCAGTACTTC.

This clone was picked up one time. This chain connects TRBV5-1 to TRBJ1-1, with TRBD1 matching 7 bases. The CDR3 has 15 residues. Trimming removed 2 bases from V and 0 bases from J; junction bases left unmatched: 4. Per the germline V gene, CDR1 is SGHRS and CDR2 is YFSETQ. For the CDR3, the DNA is TGCGCCAGCAGCTTATCAGGGGGACTGAACACTGAAGCTTTCTTT. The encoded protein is CASSLSGGLNTEAFF.

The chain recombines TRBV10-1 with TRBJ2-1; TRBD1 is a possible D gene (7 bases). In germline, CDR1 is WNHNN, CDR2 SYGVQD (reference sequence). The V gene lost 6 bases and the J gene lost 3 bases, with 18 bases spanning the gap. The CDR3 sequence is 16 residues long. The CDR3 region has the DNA TGCGCCAGCAGCATGAGGGGGGACAGTAGCTACAATGAGCAGTTCTTC. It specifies CASSMRGDSSYNEQFF.

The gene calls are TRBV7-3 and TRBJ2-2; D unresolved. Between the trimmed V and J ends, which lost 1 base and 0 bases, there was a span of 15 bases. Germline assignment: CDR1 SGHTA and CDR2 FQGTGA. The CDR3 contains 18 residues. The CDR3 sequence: CASSLKFSTFANTGELFF. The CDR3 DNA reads TGTGCCAGCAGCTTAAAGTTCTCCACGTTCGCGAACACCGGGGAGCTGTTTTTT.

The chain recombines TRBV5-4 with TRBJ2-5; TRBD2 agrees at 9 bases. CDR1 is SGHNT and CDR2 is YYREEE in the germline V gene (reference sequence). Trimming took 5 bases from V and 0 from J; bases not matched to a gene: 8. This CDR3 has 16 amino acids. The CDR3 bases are TGTGCCAGCAGAGAGCGGGCTAGCGGGAACCAAGAGACCCAGTACTTC. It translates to CASRERASGNQETQYF.

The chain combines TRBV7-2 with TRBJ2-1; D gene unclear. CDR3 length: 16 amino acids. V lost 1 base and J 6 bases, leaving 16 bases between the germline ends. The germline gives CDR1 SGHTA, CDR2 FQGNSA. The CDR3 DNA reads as TGTGCCAGCAGCTTAGGTGTGGGATCGGCCCCCAATGAGCAGTTCTTC. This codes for CASSLGVGSAPNEQFF.

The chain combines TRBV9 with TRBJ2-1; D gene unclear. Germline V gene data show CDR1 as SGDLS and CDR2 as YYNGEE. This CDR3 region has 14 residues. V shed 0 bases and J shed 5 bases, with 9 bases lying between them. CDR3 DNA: TGTGCCAGCAGCGTAGACGGAACTAACAATGAGCAGTTCTTC. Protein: CASSVDGTNNEQFF.